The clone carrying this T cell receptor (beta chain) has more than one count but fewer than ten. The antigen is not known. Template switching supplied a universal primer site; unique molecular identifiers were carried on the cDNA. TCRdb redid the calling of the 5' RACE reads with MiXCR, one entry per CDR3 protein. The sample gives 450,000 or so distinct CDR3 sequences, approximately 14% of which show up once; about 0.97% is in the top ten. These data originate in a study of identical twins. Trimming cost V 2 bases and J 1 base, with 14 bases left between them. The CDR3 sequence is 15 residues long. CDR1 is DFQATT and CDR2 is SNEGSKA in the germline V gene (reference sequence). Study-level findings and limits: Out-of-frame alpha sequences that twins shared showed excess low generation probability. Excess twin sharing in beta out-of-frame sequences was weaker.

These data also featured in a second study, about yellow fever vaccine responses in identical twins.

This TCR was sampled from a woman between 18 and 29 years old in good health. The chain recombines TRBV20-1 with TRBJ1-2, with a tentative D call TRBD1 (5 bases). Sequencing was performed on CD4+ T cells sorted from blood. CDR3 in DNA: TGCAGTGCTAGACCCATGGACACGTTTAACTATGGCTACACCTTC. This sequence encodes CSARPMDTFNYGYTF.